Below, 8 T cell receptor beta chains from the same sample are listed, as sequenced in a study of breast tumors, draining lymph nodes, adjacent tissues. Axillary draining lymph nodes of breast cancer patients supplied the node samples. TCRdb recomputed calls from the multiplex PCR reads with MiXCR, one row per CDR3 protein. The sample carries approximately 210,000 distinct CDR3 sequences, under 40% recorded once. The sample comprised axillary lymph node tissue. The origin of the receptors is a female donor with breast cancer. Some clones in this sample may be carry-over from other donors' samples.

This clonotype showed up many times. The chain carries TRBV6-1 and TRBJ2-7, with 8 bases aligning to TRBD1. The germline CDR1 and CDR2 sequences are MNHNS and SASEGT. The CDR3 is 13 residues long. The ends lost 7 bases at V and 3 bases at J; junction bases unmatched: 5. The CDR3 nucleotides read TGTGCCAGCACTAAGGACAGGGTCTACGAGCAGTACTTC. Its protein product is CASTKDRVYEQYF.

With regard to this clonotype: This may come from a read error, since a much larger clone is one base off. The chain is built from TRBV9 and TRBJ2-3; tentatively, D is TRBD1 or TRBD2 (5 bases each). The V gene's germline CDR1 is SGDLS and CDR2 YYNGEE. V was pared by 0 bases and J by 5 bases, with 13 bases between. This CDR3 spans 15 amino acids. CDR3 DNA: TGTGCCAGCAGCGTAGAGGGACGGGGTGTAGATACGCAGTATTTT. Its translation: CASSVEGRGVDTQYF.

This chain uses TRBV29-1 with TRBJ1-2; weak D call: TRBD1 (6 bases). Deletions cut 4 bases from V and 8 bases from J, with 14 bases between. CDR3 length equals 12 residues. Germline assignment: CDR1 SQVTM and CDR2 ANQGSEA. In DNA form, the CDR3 reads TGCAGCGTTGTTTCGCAGGGGACAGGCTACACCTTC. Protein: CSVVSQGTGYTF.

CDR3: CSVGGGQGKLFF. Here the CDR3 DNA reads TGCAGCGTTGGTGGGGGACAGGGGAAACTGTTTTTT. This chain links TRBV29-1 with TRBJ1-4, with 10 bases matching TRBD1. In germline, CDR1 is SQVTM, CDR2 ANQGSEA. Losses at the gene ends were 4 bases for V and 11 bases for J; bases not matched to a gene: 4. The CDR3 loop spans 12 amino acids. Drawing the rest from reference TRBV29-1 and TRBJ1-4, the complete variable domain is SAVISQKPSRDICQRGTSLTIQCQVDSQVTMMFWYRQQPGQSLTLIATANQGSEATYESGFVIDKFPISRPNLTFSTLTVSNMSPEDSSIYLCSVGGGQGKLFFGSGTQLSVL.

This clonotype was found many times. The rearrangement links TRBV7-2 to TRBJ2-7; D is unresolved. The CDR3 sequence is 14 residues long. CDR1 and CDR2 (germline): SGHTA, FQGNSA. The V gene lost 1 base and the J gene lost 0 bases, with 7 bases spanning the gap. The CDR3 DNA reads TGTGCCAGCAGCTTAGAGGCGGTCTCCTACGAGCAGTACTTC. It translates to CASSLEAVSYEQYF.

This clonotype was seen at least ten times. The gene calls are TRBV4-3 and TRBJ2-7; a weak D match, TRBD2 (5 bases). The CDR3 length is 13 residues. Between the trimmed V and J ends, which lost 1 base and 6 bases, there was a span of 10 bases. Germline CDR1 LGHNA, CDR2 YSLEER. The CDR3 region is CASSQVVGVEQYF. The CDR3 nucleotides read TGCGCCAGCAGCCAAGTGGTGGGAGTCGAGCAGTACTTC.

The chain recombines TRBV19 with TRBJ1-2; 7 bases are shared with TRBD1. The ends lost 2 bases at V and 0 bases at J; junction bases unmatched: 6. The CDR3 consists of 16 residues. The germline gives CDR1 LNHDA, CDR2 SQIVND (reference sequence). CDR3 bases: TGTGCCAGTAGTATACAAACAGGGGACCCTAACTATGGCTACACCTTC. Translated, it gives CASSIQTGDPNYGYTF.

The rearrangement uses TRBV29-1 and TRBJ2-1, with 15 bases aligning to TRBD2. CDR3 length equals 14 residues. V was clipped by 8 bases and J by 6 bases; unmatched bases: 5. Germline CDR1 SQVTM, CDR2 ANQGSEA. CDR3 in amino acids: CSRTSGRASNEQFF. CDR3 DNA sequence: TGCAGCCGGACTAGCGGGAGGGCTAGCAATGAGCAGTTCTTC.